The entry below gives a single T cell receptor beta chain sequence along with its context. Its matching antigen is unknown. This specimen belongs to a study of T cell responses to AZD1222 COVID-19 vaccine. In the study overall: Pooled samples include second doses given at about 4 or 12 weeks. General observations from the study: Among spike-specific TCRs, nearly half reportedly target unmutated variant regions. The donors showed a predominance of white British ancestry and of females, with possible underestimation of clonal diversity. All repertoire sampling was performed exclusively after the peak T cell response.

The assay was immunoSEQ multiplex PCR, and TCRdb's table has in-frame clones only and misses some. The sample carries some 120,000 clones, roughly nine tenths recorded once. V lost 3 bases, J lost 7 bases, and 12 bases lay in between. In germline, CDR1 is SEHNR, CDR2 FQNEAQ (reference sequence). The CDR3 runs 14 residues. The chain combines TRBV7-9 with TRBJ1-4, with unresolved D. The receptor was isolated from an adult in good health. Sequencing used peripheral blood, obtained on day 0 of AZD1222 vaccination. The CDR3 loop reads CASSFLSVPEKLFF. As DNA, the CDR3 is TGTGCCAGCAGCTTCCTCAGCGTACCTGAAAAACTGTTTTTT.